Below, 26 T cell receptor beta chains from the same sample are listed, as sequenced in a study of Ad26.COV2.S vaccination and SARS-CoV-2 variants. Method: immunoSEQ multiplex PCR; TCRdb's copy keeps in-frame clones and lacks some. This sample has roughly 460,000 clones, with about 88% found just once. Treatment specified: over 15 received Ad26.COV2.S at low or high dose, single or two shots; about 5 received placebo; per-sample allocation not given. The samples date from day 63 after the first vaccine or placebo injection. The sequenced sample was peripheral blood, obtained in a trial of Ad26.COV2.S vaccine versus placebo. These receptors all stem from a person between 18 and 65 years old who received the Ad26.COV2.S COVID-19 vaccine or a placebo.

This chain links TRBV5-4 with TRBJ1-1; 8 bases fit TRBD1. Germline V CDR1 and CDR2: SGHNT, YYREEE (reference sequence). The CDR3 runs 14 residues. Unmatched junction bases numbered 3, after V lost 4 bases and J lost 1 base. The CDR3 nucleotides are TGTGCCAGCAGCCGAGGGACAGGGAACACTGAAGCTTTCTTT. Translating it yields CASSRGTGNTEAFF. The full variable domain, rest sourced from reference TRBV5-4 and TRBJ1-1, is ETGVTQSPTHLIKTRGQQVTLRCSSQSGHNTVSWYQQALGQGPQFIFQYYREEENGRGNFPPRFSGLQFPNYSSELNVNALELDDSALYLCASSRGTGNTEAFFGQGTRLTVV.

The chain combines TRBV7-9 with TRBJ2-2; a possible D gene is TRBD1 (5 bases). This CDR3 contains 15 residues. The ends were cut back, 5 bases at V and 7 bases at J, with 17 bases in the middle. Germline V CDR1 and CDR2: SEHNR, FQNEAQ (reference sequence). DNA for the CDR3: TGTGCCAGCAGCCTGGGCCAGGGCAGTGGCGGGGAGCTGTTTTTT. Translated, it gives CASSLGQGSGGELFF.

The CDR3 loop is CASSGDRNSPLHF. CDR3 nucleotides: TGTGCCAGCTCCGGAGACAGAAATTCACCCCTCCACTTT. The chain combines TRBV18 with TRBJ1-6, with D tentatively TRBD1 (5 bases). The germline CDR1 and CDR2 sequences are KGHSH and LQKENI. V was cut by 6 bases and J by 7 bases, with 10 bases left in between. The CDR3 has 13 residues.

The rearrangement joins TRBV25-1 to TRBJ2-2; D is perhaps TRBD1 or TRBD2 (5 bases each). This CDR3 is built from 17 residues. Trimming took off 8 bases at V and 4 bases at J, with 23 bases between the two ends. Germline V CDR1 and CDR2: MGHDK, SYGVNS. CDR3 residues: CASARDPKGPGTGELFF. CDR3 sequence (DNA): TGTGCCAGCGCTCGGGACCCTAAGGGACCGGGCACCGGGGAGCTGTTTTTT. Together with reference TRBV25-1 and TRBJ2-2, the CDR3 gives the full variable domain: EADIYQTPRYLVIGTGKKITLECSQTMGHDKMYWYQQDPGMELHLIHYSYGVNSTEKGDLSSESTVSRIRTEHFPLTLESARPSHTSQYLCASARDPKGPGTGELFFGEGSRLTVL.

The chain carries TRBV6-6 and TRBJ2-5; 10 bases are a match to TRBD2. Germline CDR1 is MNHNY and CDR2 is SVGAGI (reference sequence). Unmatched junction bases numbered 14, after V lost 5 bases and J lost 5 bases. CDR3 length equals 17 residues. The CDR3 DNA reads as TGTGCCAGCAGTCCCCGCGGGAGGACTAGCGGTTGGGAGACCCAGTACTTC. Translation gives CASSPRGRTSGWETQYF.

The chain links TRBV18 to TRBJ1-4; D gene uncertain. The CDR3 is 15 amino acids. The V gene's germline CDR1 is KGHSH and CDR2 LQKENI. V shed 2 bases and J shed 0 bases, with 7 bases lying between them. The CDR3 sequence: CASSPREATNEKLFF. The CDR3 DNA follows: TGTGCCAGCTCACCAAGAGAGGCAACTAATGAAAAACTGTTTTTT. Based on the CDR3 plus reference TRBV18 and TRBJ1-4, the full variable domain is NAGVMQNPRHLVRRRGQEARLRCSPMKGHSHVYWYRQLPEEGLKFMVYLQKENIIDESGMPKERFSAEFPKEGPSILRIQQVVRGDSAAYFCASSPREATNEKLFFGSGTQLSVL.

V is TRBV7-6 and J is TRBJ2-3; D call uncertain. The V end was cut by 1 base, the J end by 0 bases, with 23 bases between. From germline, CDR1 is SGHVS and CDR2 FNYEAQ. This CDR3 has 20 residues. The CDR3: CASSLVSVTDRAQSTDTQYF. For the CDR3, the DNA is TGTGCCAGCAGCTTAGTATCGGTAACGGATAGAGCACAGAGCACAGATACGCAGTATTTT.

This clone was detected once. The rearrangement links TRBV5-1 to TRBJ2-7, with D unresolved. CDR1 is SGHRS, CDR2 YFSETQ, per germline. V lost 4 bases, J lost 0 bases, and 11 bases lay in between. The CDR3 has 14 amino acids. CDR3 sequence: CASSPQTSSYEQYF. In DNA form, the CDR3 reads TGCGCCAGCAGCCCACAGACGAGCTCCTACGAGCAGTACTTC.

J is TRBJ2-7 and V is TRBV5-4; 8 bases fit TRBD1. CDR1 and CDR2 (germline): SGHNT, YYREEE (reference sequence). V shed 4 bases and J 6 bases; nucleotides not matched to a gene: 3. The CDR3 runs 12 residues. CDR3 coding DNA: TGTGCCAGCAGCCAAGACAGGGGCGAGCAGTACTTC. Its protein product is CASSQDRGEQYF.

On this clone itself: The identical CDR3 is also encoded by other nucleotide sequences in the sample. V usage is TRBV18 and J usage is TRBJ2-7; 12 bases match TRBD1. Germline lookup yields CDR1 KGHSH and CDR2 LQKENI. The V and J ends lost 3 bases and 4 bases, in that order; junction bases with no gene match: 1. The length of the CDR3 is 14 residues. The chain's CDR3 is CASSPGQGAYEQYF. In DNA form, the CDR3 reads TGTGCCAGCTCACCGGGACAGGGGGCGTACGAGCAGTACTTC.

The CDR3 reads CASTRGTRSSYEQYF. For the CDR3, the DNA is TGTGCCAGCACCCGAGGGACCCGAAGCTCCTACGAGCAGTACTTC. The chain links TRBV2 to TRBJ2-7; the D gene could be TRBD1 or TRBD2 (5 bases each). V lost 7 bases and J lost 0, with 16 bases in between. The CDR3 totals 15 residues. Germline CDR1 and CDR2: SNHLY and FYNNEI.

This clone was seen only a few times. V and J are TRBV28 and TRBJ2-3; 9 nucleotides match TRBD2. The ends lost 6 bases at V and 1 base at J; junction bases unmatched: 5. Germline V lookup: CDR1 MDHEN, CDR2 SYDVKM. This CDR3 contains 15 residues. CDR3 bases: TGTGCCAGCAGGGGGTGGACTAGCGGCACAGATACGCAGTATTTT. Its translation is CASRGWTSGTDTQYF.

The chain uses TRBV19 and TRBJ1-2; 7 bases fit TRBD1. V was clipped by 5 bases and J by 0 bases; unmatched bases: 6. Germline lookup yields CDR1 LNHDA and CDR2 SQIVND (reference sequence). CDR3 size: 15 residues. The CDR3 nucleotides are TGTGCCAGTAGTGCCCAGGGGGGACCTAACTATGGCTACACCTTC. It is translated as CASSAQGGPNYGYTF. Combining the CDR3 with reference TRBV19 and TRBJ1-2 gives the whole variable domain DGGITQSPKYLFRKEGQNVTLSCEQNLNHDAMYWYRQDPGQGLRLIYYSQIVNDFQKGDIAEGYSVSREKKESFPLTVTSAQKNPTAFYLCASSAQGGPNYGYTFGSGTRLTVV.

Only one count was recorded for this clone. The CDR3 protein is CASSSRASGISTDTQYF. Here the CDR3 DNA reads TGTGCCAGCAGCTCCAGGGCTAGCGGGATTAGCACAGATACGCAGTATTTT. V gene TRBV11-2 combines with J gene TRBJ2-3; 9 nucleotides align to TRBD2. Trimming cost V 4 bases and J 0 bases; bases outside gene matches: 8. The CDR3 has 17 amino acids. Germline loops: CDR1 SGHAT, CDR2 FQNNGV.

This chain links TRBV27 with TRBJ2-7; the D gene could be TRBD1 or TRBD2 (6 bases each). Trimming took off 6 bases at V and 5 bases at J, with 32 bases between the two ends. Germline V CDR1 and CDR2: MNHEY, SMNVEV (reference sequence). The CDR3 consists of 19 residues. CDR3 region: CASSPTPPVTGTTGDEQYF. Here the CDR3 DNA reads TGTGCCAGCAGCCCTACACCCCCCGTGACAGGAACCACGGGGGACGAGCAGTACTTC.

This clone was detected once. V gene TRBV5-1 combines with J gene TRBJ2-3, with TRBD2 as a possible D gene (5 bases). Trimming pared 4 bases from V and 6 bases from J, leaving 12 bases between. This CDR3 comprises 13 residues. Per germline, CDR1 SGHRS and CDR2 YFSETQ. The CDR3 nucleotides are TGCGCCAGCAGCCCCGACTATTTCGATACGCAGTATTTT. Translation: CASSPDYFDTQYF. Looking up the rest from reference TRBV5-1 and TRBJ2-3 gives the full variable domain: KAGVTQTPRYLIKTRGQQVTLSCSPISGHRSVSWYQQTPGQGLQFLFEYFSETQRNKGNFPGRFSGRQFSNSRSEMNVSTLELGDSALYLCASSPDYFDTQYFGPGTRLTVL.

The V and J genes are TRBV3-1 (or the pseudogene TRBV3-2) and TRBJ2-1; D is perhaps TRBD1 (6 bases). Germline V CDR1 and CDR2: LGHDT, YNNKEL (reference sequence). This CDR3 contains 15 residues. Trimming shortened V by 4 bases and J by 0 bases, and 10 bases separated the two germline ends. The CDR3 DNA sequence: TGTGCCAGCAGCCCCAGGGGCGGCTCCTACAATGAGCAGTTCTTC. Translation: CASSPRGGSYNEQFF.

The chain couples TRBV29-1 to TRBJ1-2; D unclear. Trimming removed 3 bases from V and 4 bases from J, with 18 bases in between. Germline V gene sequence: CDR1 SQVTM, CDR2 ANQGSEA. The length of the CDR3 is 15 residues. CDR3 sequence: CSVDRWSEKTYGYTF. The CDR3 region has the DNA TGCAGCGTTGATAGGTGGTCAGAAAAGACCTATGGCTACACCTTC.

The chain links TRBV6-6 to TRBJ1-1; D not resolved. CDR3 length: 14 residues. The germline V gene has CDR1 MNHNY and CDR2 SVGAGI (reference sequence). V lost 5 bases and J lost 2, with 12 bases in between. CDR3 amino acids: CASSRPQPNTEAFF. CDR3 coding DNA: TGTGCCAGCAGTCGACCACAGCCTAACACTGAAGCTTTCTTT.

The chain uses TRBV27 and TRBJ2-7, with D unresolved. The germline V gene has CDR1 MNHEY and CDR2 SMNVEV (reference sequence). The CDR3 has 13 amino acids. V shed 6 bases and J shed 0 bases, with 9 bases lying between them. The chain's CDR3 is CASSLGNSYEQYF. For the CDR3, the DNA is TGTGCCAGCAGCCTGGGGAACTCCTACGAGCAGTACTTC.

V is TRBV12-3 or TRBV12-4 and J is TRBJ1-2, with D hard to call. Trimming removed 4 bases from V and 3 bases from J, with 9 bases in between. The CDR3 totals 13 residues. The CDR3 region has the DNA TGTGCCAGCAGTTCTCCGGGATACTATGGCTACACCTTC. Amino acid sequence: CASSSPGYYGYTF.

This clone was recorded a few times. The genes are TRBV7-6 and TRBJ1-2, with D unresolved. The V gene lost 2 bases and the J gene lost 2 bases, with 12 bases spanning the gap. The CDR3 totals 15 residues. Germline values: CDR1 SGHVS, CDR2 FNYEAQ. CDR3 coding DNA: TGTGCCAGCAGCTTAACCCCGACGGTAAACTATGGCTACACCTTC. It is translated as CASSLTPTVNYGYTF.

This chain joins TRBV3-1 (or the pseudogene TRBV3-2) and TRBJ2-1; D might be TRBD1 (5 bases). CDR3 length: 16 residues. V was trimmed by 3 bases and J by 0 bases, leaving 12 bases between them. Per the germline V gene, CDR1 is LGHDT and CDR2 is YNNKEL (reference sequence). The CDR3 loop reads CASSQGLARSYNEQFF. CDR3 nucleotides: TGTGCCAGCAGCCAGGGGCTGGCTCGCTCCTACAATGAGCAGTTCTTC.

The rearrangement uses TRBV7-9 and TRBJ1-2; 7 bases are shared with TRBD1. The junction had 4 bases not matched to a gene; V was cut back by 1 base and J by 5 bases. Germline V gene sequence: CDR1 SEHNR, CDR2 FQNEAQ (reference sequence). This CDR3 has 14 amino acids. CDR3 DNA: TGTGCCAGCAGCTTAGGGGCAGGGGGATATGGCTACACCTTC. It encodes CASSLGAGGYGYTF.

The chain has TRBV6-4 and TRBJ2-7, with D possibly TRBD2 on 7 matching bases. V was clipped by 1 base and J by 2 bases, with 18 bases between them. The CDR3 length is 17 residues. CDR1 MRHNA and CDR2 SNTAGT come from the germline V gene. The DNA of the CDR3 is TGTGCCAGCAGTGACTATGTATCGGCGGGGGCAACCTACGAGCAGTACTTC. Its protein is CASSDYVSAGATYEQYF.

CDR3 sequence: CASSIAGISYNEQFF. The CDR3 DNA is TGTGCCAGCAGTATAGCGGGAATATCCTACAATGAGCAGTTCTTC. The chain joins TRBV2 to TRBJ2-1; 8 bases are a match to TRBD2. V dropped 5 bases and J dropped 1; count of bases not matched to a gene: 4. The germline V gene encodes CDR1 SNHLY and CDR2 FYNNEI. The CDR3 is made up of 15 amino acids.